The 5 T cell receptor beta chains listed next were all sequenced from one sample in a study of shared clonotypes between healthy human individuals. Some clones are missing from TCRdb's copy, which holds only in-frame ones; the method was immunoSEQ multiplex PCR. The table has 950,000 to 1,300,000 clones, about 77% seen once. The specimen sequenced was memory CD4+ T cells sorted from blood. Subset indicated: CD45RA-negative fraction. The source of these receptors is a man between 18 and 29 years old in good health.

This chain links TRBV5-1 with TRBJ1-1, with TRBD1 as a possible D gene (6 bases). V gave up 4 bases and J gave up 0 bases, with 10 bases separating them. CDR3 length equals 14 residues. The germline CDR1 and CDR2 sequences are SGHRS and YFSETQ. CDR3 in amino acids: CASSTGQMNTEAFF. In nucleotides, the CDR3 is TGCGCCAGCAGCACAGGACAGATGAACACTGAAGCTTTCTTT. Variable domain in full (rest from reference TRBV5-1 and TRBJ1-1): KAGVTQTPRYLIKTRGQQVTLSCSPISGHRSVSWYQQTPGQGLQFLFEYFSETQRNKGNFPGRFSGRQFSNSRSEMNVSTLELGDSALYLCASSTGQMNTEAFFGQGTRLTVV.

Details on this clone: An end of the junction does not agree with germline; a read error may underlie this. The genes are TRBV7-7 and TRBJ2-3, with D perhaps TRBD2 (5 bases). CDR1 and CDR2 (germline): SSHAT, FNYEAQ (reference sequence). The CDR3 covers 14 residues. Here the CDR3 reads CASSPGTGTDTQYF. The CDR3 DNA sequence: TGTGCTAGCAGCCCAGGAACGGGAACAGATACGCAGTATTTT.

The CDR3 region is CASSRDRADEQYF. The CDR3 DNA sequence: TGCGCCAGCAGCAGGGACAGGGCTGACGAGCAGTACTTC. V usage is TRBV5-1 and J usage is TRBJ2-7; 9 nucleotides match TRBD1. Per germline, CDR1 SGHRS and CDR2 YFSETQ. This CDR3 contains 13 residues. V dropped 4 bases and J dropped 5; count of bases not matched to a gene: 4.

This CDR3 is CASSQFFPLAKNIQYF. The CDR3 nucleotides are TGCGCCAGCAGCCAATTCTTCCCGCTAGCCAAAAACATTCAGTACTTC. The chain recombines TRBV4-3 with TRBJ2-4; D call uncertain. Germline V gene sequence: CDR1 LGHNA, CDR2 YSLEER. This CDR3 contains 16 residues. The ends were cut back, 2 bases at V and 0 bases at J, with 11 bases in the middle.

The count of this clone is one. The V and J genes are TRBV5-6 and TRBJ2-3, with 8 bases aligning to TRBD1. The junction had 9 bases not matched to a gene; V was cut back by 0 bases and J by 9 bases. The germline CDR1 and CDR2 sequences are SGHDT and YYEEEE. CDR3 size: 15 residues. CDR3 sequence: CASSLVLGTGETQYF. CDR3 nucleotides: TGTGCCAGCAGCTTGGTTTTGGGGACAGGAGAAACGCAGTATTTT.